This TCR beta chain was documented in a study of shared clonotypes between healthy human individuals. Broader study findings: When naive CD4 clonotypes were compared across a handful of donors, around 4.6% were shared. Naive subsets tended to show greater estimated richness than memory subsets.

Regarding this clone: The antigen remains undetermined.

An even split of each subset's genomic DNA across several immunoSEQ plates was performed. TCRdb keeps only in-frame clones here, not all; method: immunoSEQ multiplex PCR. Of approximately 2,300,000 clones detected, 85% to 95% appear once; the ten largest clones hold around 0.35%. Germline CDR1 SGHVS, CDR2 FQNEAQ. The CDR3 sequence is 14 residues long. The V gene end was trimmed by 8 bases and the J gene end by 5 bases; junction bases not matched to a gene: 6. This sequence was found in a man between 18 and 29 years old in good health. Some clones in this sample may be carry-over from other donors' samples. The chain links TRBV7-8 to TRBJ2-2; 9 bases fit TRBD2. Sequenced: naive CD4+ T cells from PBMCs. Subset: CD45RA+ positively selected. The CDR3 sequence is CASAAGGRTGELFF. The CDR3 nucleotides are TGTGCCAGCGCGGCGGGAGGGCGGACCGGGGAGCTGTTTTTT.